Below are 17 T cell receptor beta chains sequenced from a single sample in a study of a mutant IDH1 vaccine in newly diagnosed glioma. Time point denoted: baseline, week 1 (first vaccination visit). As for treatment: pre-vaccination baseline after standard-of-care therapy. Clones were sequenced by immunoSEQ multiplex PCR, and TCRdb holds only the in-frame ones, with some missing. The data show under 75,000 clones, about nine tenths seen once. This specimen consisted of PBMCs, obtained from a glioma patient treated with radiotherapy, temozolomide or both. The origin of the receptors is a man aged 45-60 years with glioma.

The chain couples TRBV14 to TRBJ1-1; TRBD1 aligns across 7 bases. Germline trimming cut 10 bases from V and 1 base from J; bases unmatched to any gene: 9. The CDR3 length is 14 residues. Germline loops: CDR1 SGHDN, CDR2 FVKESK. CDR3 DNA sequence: TGTGCCACCCGGCTGGGACAGTGGAACACTGAAGCTTTCTTT. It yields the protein CATRLGQWNTEAFF. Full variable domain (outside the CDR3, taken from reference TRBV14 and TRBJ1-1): EAGVTQFPSHSVIEKGQTVTLRCDPISGHDNLYWYRRVMGKEIKFLLHFVKESKQDESGMPNNRFLAERTGGTYSTLKVQPAELEDSGVYFCATRLGQWNTEAFFGQGTRLTVV.

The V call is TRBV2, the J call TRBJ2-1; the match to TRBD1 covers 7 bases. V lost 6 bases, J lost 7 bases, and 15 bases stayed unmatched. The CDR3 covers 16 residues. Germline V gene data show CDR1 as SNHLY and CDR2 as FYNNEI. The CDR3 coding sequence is TGTGCCAGCAGGCCCCAAAAGGGGGCAGGTGGGAATGAGCAGTTCTTC. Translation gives CASRPQKGAGGNEQFF.

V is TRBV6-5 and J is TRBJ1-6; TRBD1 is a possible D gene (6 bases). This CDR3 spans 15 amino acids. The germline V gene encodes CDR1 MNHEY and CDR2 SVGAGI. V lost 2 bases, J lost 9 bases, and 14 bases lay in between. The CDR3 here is CASSYGAGVVSPLHF. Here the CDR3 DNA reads TGTGCCAGCAGTTACGGGGCAGGGGTAGTTTCACCCCTCCACTTT.

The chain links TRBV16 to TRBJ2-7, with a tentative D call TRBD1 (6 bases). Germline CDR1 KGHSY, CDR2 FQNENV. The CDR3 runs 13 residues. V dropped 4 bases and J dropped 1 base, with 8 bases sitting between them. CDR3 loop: CASSPGTSYEQYF. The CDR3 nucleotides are TGTGCCAGCAGCCCGGGGACATCCTACGAGCAGTACTTC.

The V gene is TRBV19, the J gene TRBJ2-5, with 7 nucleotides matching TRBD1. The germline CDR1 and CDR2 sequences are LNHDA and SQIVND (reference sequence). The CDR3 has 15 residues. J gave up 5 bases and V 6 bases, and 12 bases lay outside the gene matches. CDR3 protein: CASSTEGQRRETQYF. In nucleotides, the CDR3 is TGTGCCAGTAGCACTGAGGGACAGCGAAGGGAGACCCAGTACTTC.

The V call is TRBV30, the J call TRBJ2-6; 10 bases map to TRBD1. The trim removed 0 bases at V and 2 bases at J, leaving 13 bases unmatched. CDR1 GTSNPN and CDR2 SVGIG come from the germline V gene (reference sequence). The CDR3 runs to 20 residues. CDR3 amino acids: CAWSVNRDRGFVAGANVLTF. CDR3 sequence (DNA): TGTGCCTGGAGTGTCAACCGGGACAGGGGTTTTGTGGCTGGGGCCAACGTCCTGACTTTC.

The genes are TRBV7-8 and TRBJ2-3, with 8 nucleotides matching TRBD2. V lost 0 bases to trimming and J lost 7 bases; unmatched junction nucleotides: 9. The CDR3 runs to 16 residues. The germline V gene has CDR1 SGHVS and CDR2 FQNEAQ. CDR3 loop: CASSLASAGGRNTQYF. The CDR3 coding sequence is TGTGCCAGCAGCTTAGCGTCGGCGGGAGGTAGGAATACGCAGTATTTT. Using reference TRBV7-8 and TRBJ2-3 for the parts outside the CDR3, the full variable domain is GAGVSQSPRYKVAKRGQDVALRCDPISGHVSLFWYQQALGQGPEFLTYFQNEAQLDKSGLPSDRFFAERPEGSVSTLKIQRTQQEDSAVYLCASSLASAGGRNTQYFGPGTRLTVL.

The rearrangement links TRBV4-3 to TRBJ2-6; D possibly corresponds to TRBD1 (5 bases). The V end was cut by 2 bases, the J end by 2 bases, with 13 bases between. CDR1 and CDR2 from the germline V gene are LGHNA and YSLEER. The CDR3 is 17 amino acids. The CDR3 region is CASSQRPTVTGANVLTF. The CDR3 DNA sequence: TGCGCCAGCAGCCAAAGACCGACAGTTACTGGGGCCAACGTCCTGACTTTC.

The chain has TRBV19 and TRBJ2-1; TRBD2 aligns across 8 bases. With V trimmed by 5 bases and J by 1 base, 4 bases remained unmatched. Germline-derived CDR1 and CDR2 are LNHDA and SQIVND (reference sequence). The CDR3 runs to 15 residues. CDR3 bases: TGTGCCAGTAGTGACCAGCGGGGGTCCTACAATGAGCAGTTCTTC. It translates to CASSDQRGSYNEQFF.

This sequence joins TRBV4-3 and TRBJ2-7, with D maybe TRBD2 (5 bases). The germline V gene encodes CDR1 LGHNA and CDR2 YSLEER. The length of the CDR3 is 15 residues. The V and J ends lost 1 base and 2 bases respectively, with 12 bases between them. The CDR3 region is CASSQVERGTYEQYF. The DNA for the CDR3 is TGCGCCAGCAGCCAAGTAGAGAGAGGGACCTACGAGCAGTACTTC.

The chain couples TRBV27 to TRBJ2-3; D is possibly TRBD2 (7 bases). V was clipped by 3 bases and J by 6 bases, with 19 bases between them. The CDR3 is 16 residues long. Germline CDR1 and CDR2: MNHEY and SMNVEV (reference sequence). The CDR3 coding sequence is TGTGCCAGCAGTTTCAGGGCGGGGGCCCTTCCGGATACGCAGTATTTT. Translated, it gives CASSFRAGALPDTQYF.

The CDR3 sequence: CASSRSGFANEKLFF. As DNA, the CDR3 is TGCGCCAGCAGCCGATCCGGGTTCGCTAATGAAAAACTGTTTTTT. The chain has TRBV4-1 and TRBJ1-4, with D unclear. Germline CDR1 reads MGHRA; CDR2 reads YSYEKL. Deletions cut 4 bases from V and 3 bases from J, with 12 bases between. CDR3 size: 15 residues.

The CDR3 DNA reads as TGTGCCAGCGGCCGGGACAGTCCCTTGGATGAGCAGTTCTTC. Translating gives CASGRDSPLDEQFF. This chain connects TRBV2 to TRBJ2-1; 7 nucleotides match TRBD1. This CDR3 is 14 amino acids long. Per the germline V gene, CDR1 is SNHLY and CDR2 is FYNNEI. Unmatched junction bases numbered 12, after V lost 8 bases and J lost 8 bases.

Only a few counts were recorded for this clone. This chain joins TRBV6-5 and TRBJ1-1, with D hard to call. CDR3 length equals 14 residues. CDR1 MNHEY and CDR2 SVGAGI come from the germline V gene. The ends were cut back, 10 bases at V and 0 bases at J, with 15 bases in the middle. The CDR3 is CATTNGELNTEAFF. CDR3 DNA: TGTGCCACCACGAACGGGGAACTGAACACTGAAGCTTTCTTT.

CDR3 DNA: TGCGCCAGCAGCTGGGGACAGGGGAGGGTGAACACTGAAGCTTTCTTT. This sequence encodes CASSWGQGRVNTEAFF. V gene TRBV5-1 combines with J gene TRBJ1-1; the match to TRBD1 covers 10 bases. The CDR3 extends over 16 amino acids. Germline assignment: CDR1 SGHRS and CDR2 YFSETQ. With V trimmed by 3 bases and J by 0 bases, 5 bases remained unmatched.

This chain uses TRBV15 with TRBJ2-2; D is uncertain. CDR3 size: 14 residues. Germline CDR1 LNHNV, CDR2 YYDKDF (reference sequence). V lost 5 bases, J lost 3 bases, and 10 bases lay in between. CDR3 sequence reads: CATSARQHTGELFF. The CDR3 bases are TGTGCCACCAGCGCGCGACAACACACCGGGGAGCTGTTTTTT.

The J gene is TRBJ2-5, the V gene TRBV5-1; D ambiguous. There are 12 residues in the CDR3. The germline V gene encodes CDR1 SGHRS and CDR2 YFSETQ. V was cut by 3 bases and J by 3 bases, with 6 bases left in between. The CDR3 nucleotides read TGCGCCAGCAGCTCCCAGAAAGAGACCCAGTACTTC. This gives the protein CASSSQKETQYF. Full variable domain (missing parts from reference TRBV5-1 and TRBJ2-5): KAGVTQTPRYLIKTRGQQVTLSCSPISGHRSVSWYQQTPGQGLQFLFEYFSETQRNKGNFPGRFSGRQFSNSRSEMNVSTLELGDSALYLCASSSQKETQYFGPGTRLLVL.